A single sample gave rise to the 29 T cell receptor beta chains below, sequenced in a study of technical replicates of blood from a handful of donors. This table comes from immunoSEQ multiplex PCR, and its TCRdb copy is limited to in-frame clones, with some not included. The sample consists of 76,000 or so clones, roughly nine tenths of them appearing once. The sequenced sample was T cells isolated from PBMCs. The source is a human donor in good health.

The chain carries TRBV6-6 and TRBJ2-3; TRBD2 matches at 7 bases. J was trimmed by 5 bases and V by 7 bases; bases with no gene match: 9. The CDR3 runs 14 residues. CDR1 and CDR2 (germline): MNHNY, SVGAGI (reference sequence). The CDR3 protein is CASNVRGVGDTQYF. The CDR3 DNA follows: TGTGCCAGCAACGTTCGGGGGGTTGGAGATACGCAGTATTTT.

This sequence joins TRBV28 and TRBJ2-1; D call uncertain. Looked up from germline, CDR1 is MDHEN and CDR2 is SYDVKM. This CDR3 is built from 13 residues. V lost 3 bases and J lost 6, with 9 bases in between. The CDR3 sequence: CASSFSSGNEQFF. CDR3 nucleotides: TGTGCCAGCAGTTTCTCCTCCGGCAATGAGCAGTTCTTC.

V usage is TRBV5-1 and J usage is TRBJ2-5; perhaps TRBD1 as D (5 bases). The germline V gene encodes CDR1 SGHRS and CDR2 YFSETQ. The CDR3 spans 15 residues. The V gene lost 0 bases and the J gene lost 2 bases, with 11 bases spanning the gap. The CDR3 protein is CASSLARTFQETQYF. As DNA, the CDR3 is TGCGCCAGCAGCTTGGCCCGGACATTTCAAGAGACCCAGTACTTC.

This chain uses TRBV5-6 with TRBJ1-2; D is ambiguous. Germline V gives CDR1 SGHDT, CDR2 YYEEEE. The CDR3 spans 15 residues. V lost 4 bases and J lost 2, with 15 bases in between. The DNA for the CDR3 is TGTGCCAGCAGCCCCTTAGATACTCCCAACTATGGCTACACCTTC. It codes for CASSPLDTPNYGYTF.

The CDR3 DNA reads as TGTGCCAGCAGCTACGGGATGAACACTGAAGCTTTCTTT. This codes for CASSYGMNTEAFF. This chain uses TRBV7-2 with TRBJ1-1; D unclear. Trimming left V 4 bases short and J 0 bases short, with 6 bases between. Germline lookup yields CDR1 SGHTA and CDR2 FQGNSA. The length of the CDR3 is 13 residues. Filled out from reference TRBV7-2 and TRBJ1-1, the complete variable domain reads GAGVSQSPSNKVTEKGKDVELRCDPISGHTALYWYRQSLGQGLEFLIYFQGNSAPDKSGLPSDRFSAERTGGSVSTLTIQRTQQEDSAVYLCASSYGMNTEAFFGQGTRLTVV.

The chain joins TRBV7-2 to TRBJ1-5; D call uncertain. The germline CDR1 and CDR2 sequences are SGHTA and FQGNSA. The CDR3 runs 13 residues. The V end lost 4 bases, the J end lost 0 bases, and 4 bases lay between the germline ends. For the CDR3, the DNA is TGTGCCAGCAGCTCTTATAGCAATCAGCCCCAGCATTTT. It is translated as CASSSYSNQPQHF.

The chain has TRBV11-3 and TRBJ2-7; TRBD1 is a possible D gene (5 bases). V was cut by 2 bases and J by 6 bases, with 8 bases left in between. CDR1 and CDR2 from the germline V gene are SGHNT and YENEEA. This CDR3 contains 12 residues. The CDR3 bases are TGTGCCAGCAGCTTATCTAGGGGCGAGCAGTACTTC. It translates to CASSLSRGEQYF.

This sequence joins TRBV11-2 and TRBJ2-7; perhaps TRBD1 as D (6 bases). Germline V CDR1 and CDR2: SGHAT, FQNNGV. Trimming removed 5 bases from V and 2 bases from J, with 13 bases in between. This CDR3 spans 14 amino acids. The CDR3: CASSRMDRTYEQYF. The CDR3, as DNA: TGTGCCAGCAGCCGTATGGACAGAACCTACGAGCAGTACTTC.

The rearrangement uses TRBV2 and TRBJ2-7, with a tentative D call TRBD2 (5 bases). V lost 9 bases and J 4 bases, leaving 10 bases between the germline ends. This CDR3 is built from 11 residues. The germline CDR1 and CDR2 sequences are SNHLY and FYNNEI. The CDR3 DNA is TGTGCCAGTAGCTCGGGGTACGAGCAGTACTTC. Its protein is CASSSGYEQYF.

This clone was found once. V and J are TRBV27 and TRBJ1-2, with unresolved D. Germline assignment: CDR1 MNHEY and CDR2 SMNVEV (reference sequence). V lost 5 bases and J 1 base, leaving 14 bases between the germline ends. The CDR3 has 15 residues. CDR3 protein: CASSPFPGDNYGYTF. CDR3 bases: TGTGCCAGCAGTCCCTTCCCTGGAGATAACTATGGCTACACCTTC.

The chain is built from TRBV27 and TRBJ1-2; TRBD1 matches 7 bases. Germline V lookup: CDR1 MNHEY, CDR2 SMNVEV (reference sequence). With 5 bases clipped from V and 0 bases from J, the junction kept 9 bases outside the gene matches. The CDR3 sequence is 16 residues long. The CDR3 reads CASSVVQGPANYGYTF. The CDR3 DNA reads TGTGCCAGCAGTGTCGTACAGGGGCCTGCTAACTATGGCTACACCTTC.

The rearrangement joins TRBV14 to TRBJ2-5; 8 bases map to TRBD2. With V trimmed by 2 bases and J by 2 bases, 1 base remained unmatched. Germline CDR1 is SGHDN and CDR2 is FVKESK. This CDR3 contains 14 residues. CDR3 loop: CASSQTSGQETQYF. CDR3 nucleotides: TGTGCCAGCAGCCAAACTAGCGGTCAAGAGACCCAGTACTTC.

The chain couples TRBV6-1 to TRBJ1-2; the match to TRBD1 covers 11 bases. Germline CDR1 reads MNHNS; CDR2 reads SASEGT. J gave up 3 bases and V 4 bases, and 4 bases lay outside the gene matches. This CDR3 comprises 15 residues. The CDR3 DNA reads as TGTGCCAGCAGTGCCCGGACAGGGGGCGACTATGGCTACACCTTC. Translating it yields CASSARTGGDYGYTF.

The chain links TRBV5-1 to TRBJ2-3; D is uncertain. V lost 0 bases, J lost 0 bases, and 11 bases lay in between. The CDR3 extends over 16 amino acids. CDR1 and CDR2 from the germline V gene are SGHRS and YFSETQ. CDR3 nucleotide sequence: TGCGCCAGCAGCTTGGACGGCGGTTTTAGCACAGATACGCAGTATTTT. Protein: CASSLDGGFSTDTQYF.

The J gene is TRBJ2-7, the V gene TRBV7-8; D not certain. The germline V gene has CDR1 SGHVS and CDR2 FQNEAQ. This CDR3 is 17 amino acids long. The ends were cut back, 5 bases at V and 4 bases at J, with 24 bases in the middle. The CDR3: CASSPLFLGRRDYEQYF. CDR3 DNA sequence: TGTGCCAGCAGCCCCCTTTTTCTGGGCAGGCGCGATTACGAGCAGTACTTC. Filled out from reference TRBV7-8 and TRBJ2-7, the complete variable domain reads GAGVSQSPRYKVAKRGQDVALRCDPISGHVSLFWYQQALGQGPEFLTYFQNEAQLDKSGLPSDRFFAERPEGSVSTLKIQRTQQEDSAVYLCASSPLFLGRRDYEQYFGPGTRLTVT.

The CDR3 DNA reads TGTGCCAGCAGTCGGACAGGGCTGGATAATTCACCCCTCCACTTT. As protein: CASSRTGLDNSPLHF. The chain links TRBV11-3 to TRBJ1-6; 8 bases align to TRBD1. Trimming took 6 bases from V and 5 from J; bases not matched to a gene: 6. CDR3 size: 15 residues. Germline lookup yields CDR1 SGHNT and CDR2 YENEEA.

The chain carries TRBV2 and TRBJ1-1, with TRBD1 as a possible D gene (6 bases). V was trimmed by 7 bases and J by 0 bases, leaving 21 bases between them. The CDR3 extends over 17 amino acids. Germline values: CDR1 SNHLY, CDR2 FYNNEI. The CDR3 DNA is TGTGCCAGCATGCTACAGGGCCCTTATTCAATGAACACTGAAGCTTTCTTT. The encoded protein is CASMLQGPYSMNTEAFF.

The rearrangement uses TRBV2 and TRBJ2-5; D unclear. The length of the CDR3 is 15 residues. The V and J ends lost 2 bases and 2 bases respectively, with 12 bases between them. Germline-derived CDR1 and CDR2 are SNHLY and FYNNEI. CDR3 nucleotide sequence: TGTGCCAGCAGTGAAAACAATGCAAAACAAGAGACCCAGTACTTC. Amino acid sequence: CASSENNAKQETQYF.

V usage is TRBV29-1 and J usage is TRBJ2-1; D is uncertain. CDR3 length: 12 residues. V gave up 7 bases and J gave up 2 bases, with 9 bases separating them. Germline-derived CDR1 and CDR2 are SQVTM and ANQGSEA. CDR3 DNA: TGCAGCGCCCTAGAACCCTACAATGAGCAGTTCTTC. Translation: CSALEPYNEQFF.

This chain joins TRBV30 and TRBJ1-2; TRBD1 is a possible D gene (5 bases). CDR3 length: 13 residues. Between the trimmed V and J ends, which lost 3 bases and 7 bases, there was a span of 15 bases. Germline V gene lookup returns CDR1 GTSNPN and CDR2 SVGIG (reference sequence). CDR3 protein: CAWRDQGRRGYTF. CDR3 coding DNA: TGTGCCTGGAGGGATCAGGGAAGGCGTGGCTACACCTTC.

The gene calls are TRBV7-2 and TRBJ1-2; D possibly corresponds to TRBD1 (5 bases). The germline gives CDR1 SGHTA, CDR2 FQGNSA. The CDR3 totals 12 residues. V was shortened by 3 bases and J by 8 bases, with 10 bases between the two germline ends. The CDR3 nucleotides read TGTGCCAGCAGCTTGGGGGGGGGAGGCTACACCTTC. It translates to CASSLGGGGYTF.

Details on this clone: Relative to the germline gene, one junction end is altered; a read error may explain this. V is TRBV27 and J is TRBJ2-1; 8 bases line up with TRBD2. The length of the CDR3 is 13 residues. Germline V gene lookup returns CDR1 MNHEY and CDR2 SMNVEV (reference sequence). The CDR3 nucleotides read TGTGCCAGCAGTCTTATCGGACTAGCTGAGGAGTTCTTC. Encoded protein: CASSLIGLAEEFF.

The chain is built from TRBV9 and TRBJ1-5; D is ambiguous. This CDR3 region has 13 residues. Trimming shortened V by 0 bases and J by 3 bases, and 4 bases separated the two germline ends. Germline-derived CDR1 and CDR2 are SGDLS and YYNGEE. The CDR3 bases are TGTGCCAGCAGCGTAGATCTCAATCAGCCCCAGCATTTT. It encodes CASSVDLNQPQHF.

This chain connects TRBV10-2 to TRBJ2-1, with 10 bases identical to TRBD2. The CDR3 length is 16 residues. After removal of 3 bases from V and 7 bases from J, the junction contained 9 bases not matched to a gene. CDR1 is WSHSY, CDR2 SAAADI, per germline. For the CDR3, the DNA is TGCGCCAGCAGTGACTCCCCGGGACTAGCGCAGAATGAGCAGTTCTTC. It is translated as CASSDSPGLAQNEQFF.

V gene TRBV6-5 combines with J gene TRBJ2-6, with D maybe TRBD2 (5 bases). In germline, CDR1 is MNHEY, CDR2 SVGAGI. V was shortened by 6 bases and J by 0 bases, with 6 bases between the two germline ends. The CDR3 runs to 14 residues. The CDR3, as DNA: TGTGCCAGCAGCACTAGCTCTGGGGCCAACGTCCTGACTTTC. Translation: CASSTSSGANVLTF.

The gene calls are TRBV19 and TRBJ1-5; the match to TRBD1 covers 9 bases. CDR1 is LNHDA and CDR2 is SQIVND in the germline V gene (reference sequence). This CDR3 has 15 amino acids. V was pared by 5 bases and J by 5 bases, with 7 bases of the junction left unmatched. The CDR3 region is CASSATGGGYQPQHF. The CDR3 bases are TGTGCCAGTAGTGCCACAGGGGGCGGTTATCAGCCCCAGCATTTT. Drawing the rest from reference TRBV19 and TRBJ1-5, the complete variable domain is DGGITQSPKYLFRKEGQNVTLSCEQNLNHDAMYWYRQDPGQGLRLIYYSQIVNDFQKGDIAEGYSVSREKKESFPLTVTSAQKNPTAFYLCASSATGGGYQPQHFGDGTRLSIL.

This chain joins TRBV28 and TRBJ1-2; a weak D match, TRBD1 (6 bases). Trimming pared 6 bases from V and 5 bases from J, leaving 16 bases between. Germline V gene lookup returns CDR1 MDHEN and CDR2 SYDVKM. This CDR3 is built from 14 residues. CDR3 loop: CASSLGGGRYGYTF. The CDR3 region has the DNA TGTGCCAGCAGCCTCGGGGGGGGCCGGTATGGCTACACCTTC.

The chain employs TRBV18 and TRBJ2-2, with a weak D call TRBD2 (5 bases). Trimming stripped 3 bases from V and 1 base from J, with 12 bases between. CDR1 is KGHSH and CDR2 is LQKENI in the germline V gene. This CDR3 has 16 residues. The CDR3 is CASSPLEGRNTGELFF. In nucleotides, the CDR3 is TGTGCCAGCTCACCCCTTGAGGGCAGGAACACCGGGGAGCTGTTTTTT.

The CDR3 loop is CAWARGTIISYEQYF. The DNA for the CDR3 is TGTGCCTGGGCCAGAGGGACTATCATAAGCTACGAGCAGTACTTC. The chain recombines TRBV30 with TRBJ2-7, with 7 nucleotides matching TRBD2. The CDR3 spans 15 residues. Unmatched junction bases numbered 13, after V lost 5 bases and J lost 3 bases. Looked up from germline, CDR1 is GTSNPN and CDR2 is SVGIG (reference sequence).